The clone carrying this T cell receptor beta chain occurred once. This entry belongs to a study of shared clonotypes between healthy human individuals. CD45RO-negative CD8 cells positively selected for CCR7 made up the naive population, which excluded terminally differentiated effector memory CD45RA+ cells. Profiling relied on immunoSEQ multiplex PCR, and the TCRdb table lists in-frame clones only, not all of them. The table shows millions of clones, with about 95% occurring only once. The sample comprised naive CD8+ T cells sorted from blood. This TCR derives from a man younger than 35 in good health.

This chain's CDR3 is CASSQPPGQGSYEQYF. For the CDR3, the DNA is TGCGCCAGCAGCCAACCCCCGGGACAGGGCTCCTACGAGCAGTACTTC. The chain is built from TRBV4-1 and TRBJ2-7; 9 bases are a match to TRBD1. V dropped 2 bases and J dropped 0; count of bases not matched to a gene: 5. CDR1 and CDR2 (germline): MGHRA, YSYEKL. This CDR3 comprises 16 residues.